This T cell receptor beta chain was sequenced during a study of T cells in Graves' hyperthyroidism and ophthalmopathy. Overall study: Peripheral blood specimens were obtained at initial diagnosis, prior to any treatment.

Points from the study as a whole: Most thyroid clonotypes expanded above 0.001 were also detected in blood.

Diagnostic assessment was based on clinical symptoms, serum thyroxine and TRAb, thyroid ultrasound and orbital computed tomography. RNA transcripts were the template for amplifying TCR beta CDR3 regions. TCR CDR3 underwent first-round RT-PCR with the HTBI primer set. TCRdb ran MiXCR on the multiplex PCR reads and lists one entry per CDR3 protein. The sample comprises roughly 600,000 distinct CDR3 sequences, roughly 15% of which are singletons, and around 13% rests with the top ten. Looked up from germline, CDR1 is SEHNR and CDR2 is FQNEAQ (reference sequence). V was pared by 6 bases and J by 7 bases, with 6 bases of the junction left unmatched. The CDR3 sequence is 13 residues long. As for this clonotype: Its cognate antigen is unknown.

The sequencing input was blood. This receptor was taken from a woman between 50 and 59 years old with Graves' ophthalmopathy. This sequence joins TRBV7-9 and TRBJ1-2; TRBD1 agrees at 9 bases. CDR3 coding DNA: TGTGCCAGCAGTTTACAGGGGGCAGCTGGCTACACCTTC. Translated: CASSLQGAAGYTF. Full variable domain (missing parts from reference TRBV7-9 and TRBJ1-2): DTGVSQNPRHKITKRGQNVTFRCDPISEHNRLYWYRQTLGQGPEFLTYFQNEAQLEKSRLLSDRFSAERPKGSFSTLEIQRTEQGDSAMYLCASSLQGAAGYTFGSGTRLTVV.